Shown below are 30 T cell receptor beta chains from a single sample sequenced in a study of cytomegalovirus exposure and HLA in healthy donors. Researchers ran the PCR with 60 Vbeta and 13 Jbeta primers. The repertoire was sequenced with immunoSEQ multiplex PCR; TCRdb's copy has only in-frame clones and lacks some. The profile covers approximately 170,000 clones, with 65% to 85% appearing a single time and around 1.6% taken by the ten largest. The source material was PBMCs. These receptors were taken from a woman between 18 and 29 years old in good health and CMV-seronegative.

In DNA, the CDR3 is TGTGCCAGCAGTGGAGGGACACCACCTCGGGACACTGAAGCTTTCTTT. This encodes CASSGGTPPRDTEAFF. The chain links TRBV6-1 to TRBJ1-1, with D possibly TRBD1 on 6 matching bases. With 4 bases removed from V and 3 bases from J, the gap between germline ends came to 18 bases. The CDR3 runs to 16 residues. Germline V CDR1 and CDR2: MNHNS, SASEGT.

This clone was picked up one time. The chain links TRBV4-2 to TRBJ1-5; no firm D call. Trimming removed 1 base at V and 8 bases at J, with 12 bases between. CDR1 and CDR2 from the germline V gene are LGHNA and YNFKEQ. The CDR3 is 14 residues long. The chain's CDR3 is CASSQGVQREPQHF. For the CDR3, the DNA is TGTGCCAGCAGCCAAGGGGTGCAGAGGGAGCCCCAGCATTTT.

The chain links TRBV29-1 to TRBJ2-7; 10 bases are shared with TRBD2. The V and J ends lost 4 bases and 0 bases, in that order; junction bases with no gene match: 6. The germline CDR1 and CDR2 sequences are SQVTM and ANQGSEA. The CDR3 loop spans 15 amino acids. CDR3 amino acids: CSVGTSGASSYEQYF. As DNA, the CDR3 is TGCAGCGTTGGAACTAGCGGGGCAAGCTCCTACGAGCAGTACTTC.

The chain couples TRBV28 to TRBJ2-1; 8 nucleotides match TRBD1. The CDR3 spans 14 residues. The trim removed 5 bases at V and 5 bases at J, leaving 5 bases unmatched. CDR1 and CDR2 (germline): MDHEN, SYDVKM. The CDR3 region has the DNA TGTGCCAGCAGTACGGACAGGGTCGACAATGAGCAGTTCTTC. Its protein is CASSTDRVDNEQFF.

The chain is built from TRBV4-1 and TRBJ1-2; D not resolved. Germline CDR1 MGHRA, CDR2 YSYEKL. This CDR3 has 14 amino acids. With 1 base removed from V and 4 bases from J, the gap between germline ends came to 10 bases. CDR3 DNA sequence: TGCGCCAGCAGCCAAGGAGGTGGAGTCTATGGCTACACCTTC. The encoded protein is CASSQGGGVYGYTF.

This clone was counted once. A read error may produce the germline difference seen at one junction end. The J gene is TRBJ2-2, the V gene TRBV7-9; weak D call: TRBD2 (5 bases). This CDR3 has 13 residues. Per germline, CDR1 SEHNR and CDR2 FQNEAQ (reference sequence). CDR3 in DNA: TGTTCCAGCAGCTTGCGGGTGGACGGGGAGCTGTTTTTT. Translated: CSSSLRVDGELFF.

The chain recombines TRBV6-6 with TRBJ2-5; D may be TRBD2 (5 bases). Germline values: CDR1 MNHNY, CDR2 SVGAGI (reference sequence). The CDR3 has 10 amino acids. V was pared by 7 bases and J by 5 bases, with 5 bases between. The CDR3 here is CASKRETQYF. Here the CDR3 DNA reads TGTGCCAGCAAGCGGGAGACCCAGTACTTC.

V is TRBV6-1 and J is TRBJ1-2; D is possibly TRBD1 (5 bases). Germline lookup yields CDR1 MNHNS and CDR2 SASEGT. The CDR3 has 14 residues. V was clipped by 6 bases and J by 2 bases, with 13 bases between them. Here the CDR3 reads CASRDGGRNYGYTF. As DNA, the CDR3 is TGTGCCAGCAGGGACGGGGGGAGGAACTATGGCTACACCTTC.

The chain recombines TRBV5-6 with TRBJ1-3; TRBD1 is a possible D gene (5 bases). The CDR3 sequence is 14 residues long. Deletions cut 0 bases from V and 3 bases from J, with 7 bases between. Looked up from germline, CDR1 is SGHDT and CDR2 is YYEEEE. The CDR3 here is CASSLEGVGNTIYF. The CDR3 coding sequence is TGTGCCAGCAGCTTGGAAGGGGTTGGAAACACCATATATTTT.

The chain joins TRBV23-1 to TRBJ2-7; TRBD1 matches at 10 bases. TRBV23-1 is filed as an ORF, its function uncertain. The CDR3 covers 16 residues. J lost 3 bases, V lost 0 bases, and 5 bases had no gene match. The CDR3 DNA is TGCGCCAGCAGTCAATCGTCGGGACAGGGGTTCTACGAGCAGTACTTC. Translated: CASSQSSGQGFYEQYF.

The V gene is TRBV5-4, the J gene TRBJ1-6; no reliable D call. Trimming took off 1 base at V and 7 bases at J, with 12 bases between the two ends. CDR3 length equals 15 residues. The germline V gene has CDR1 SGHNT and CDR2 YYREEE (reference sequence). The CDR3 sequence is CASSLITESNSPLHF. In nucleotides, the CDR3 is TGTGCCAGCAGCTTGATAACAGAGTCAAATTCACCCCTCCACTTT.

V gene TRBV27 combines with J gene TRBJ1-2; 9 bases are shared with TRBD1. Looked up from germline, CDR1 is MNHEY and CDR2 is SMNVEV (reference sequence). The trim removed 5 bases at V and 8 bases at J, leaving 6 bases unmatched. The length of the CDR3 is 13 residues. The CDR3 sequence: CASSPGTGNGYTF. CDR3 nucleotide sequence: TGTGCCAGCAGTCCCGGGACAGGGAACGGCTACACCTTC.

This chain joins TRBV19 and TRBJ1-2; no reliable D call. V was cut by 1 base and J by 4 bases, with 7 bases left in between. The CDR3 has 13 amino acids. The germline CDR1 and CDR2 sequences are LNHDA and SQIVND (reference sequence). DNA of the CDR3: TGTGCCAGTAGTATAGCCGCGGGCTATGGCTACACCTTC. Translating it yields CASSIAAGYGYTF.

The rearrangement links TRBV19 to TRBJ2-7, with 8 nucleotides matching TRBD1. The ends lost 7 bases at V and 0 bases at J; junction bases unmatched: 11. The CDR3 is made up of 16 amino acids. CDR1 LNHDA and CDR2 SQIVND come from the germline V gene (reference sequence). The CDR3 DNA follows: TGTGCCAGTACCTCGACTCCGGGACAGGCCTCCTACGAGCAGTACTTC. Encoded protein: CASTSTPGQASYEQYF.

V is TRBV6-6 and J is TRBJ2-7; D perhaps matches TRBD2 (5 bases). V was pared by 8 bases and J by 4 bases, with 15 bases between. CDR1 and CDR2 (germline): MNHNY, SVGAGI (reference sequence). The length of the CDR3 is 13 residues. CDR3 DNA: TGTGCCAGCGCGTGGGCGGACTCATACGAGCAGTACTTC. This translates into CASAWADSYEQYF.

The chain couples TRBV27 to TRBJ2-1, with 7 bases aligning to TRBD1. Germline lookup yields CDR1 MNHEY and CDR2 SMNVEV (reference sequence). The CDR3 is 15 residues long. With V trimmed by 1 base and J by 3 bases, 3 bases remained unmatched. CDR3 residues: CASSLYRDSYNEQFF. CDR3 sequence (DNA): TGTGCCAGCAGTTTATACCGGGACAGCTACAATGAGCAGTTCTTC.

This clone was counted between two and nine times. V gene TRBV15 combines with J gene TRBJ1-1; possibly TRBD1 for D (5 bases). The CDR3 totals 13 residues. With 3 bases removed from V and 1 base from J, the gap between germline ends came to 6 bases. The germline gives CDR1 LNHNV, CDR2 YYDKDF (reference sequence). The CDR3: CATSRDKNTEAFF. The DNA for the CDR3 is TGTGCCACCAGCAGGGACAAGAACACTGAAGCTTTCTTT.

The chain recombines TRBV27 with TRBJ1-5; unclear D gene. Germline CDR1 reads MNHEY; CDR2 reads SMNVEV (reference sequence). The V and J ends lost 3 bases and 0 bases respectively, with 9 bases between them. This CDR3 region has 15 residues. In DNA, the CDR3 is TGTGCCAGCAGTTTGACCGGGAATAGCAATCAGCCCCAGCATTTT. It codes for CASSLTGNSNQPQHF.

The chain recombines TRBV18 with TRBJ1-1, with D possibly being TRBD1 (5 bases). V dropped 0 bases and J dropped 4 bases, with 12 bases sitting between them. Germline values: CDR1 KGHSH, CDR2 LQKENI. CDR3 length equals 15 residues. The CDR3 nucleotides read TGTGCCAGCTCACCACCCGGGGGATGGGGCACTGAAGCTTTCTTT. It yields the protein CASSPPGGWGTEAFF.

The chain uses TRBV5-1 and TRBJ2-1; 8 nucleotides align to TRBD1. The CDR3 has 15 amino acids. The V gene end was trimmed by 2 bases and the J gene end by 5 bases; junction bases not matched to a gene: 6. CDR1 and CDR2 (germline): SGHRS, YFSETQ. The CDR3 nucleotides are TGCGCCAGCAGCTTCGGACAGGGAAGAAACAATGAGCAGTTCTTC. Protein: CASSFGQGRNNEQFF.

The chain has TRBV2 and TRBJ2-5; 7 nucleotides agree with TRBD1. The length of the CDR3 is 15 residues. With V trimmed by 6 bases and J by 1 base, 8 bases remained unmatched. Germline CDR1 and CDR2: SNHLY and FYNNEI. The CDR3 bases are TGTGCCAGCAGACCCACCCGGGACAGCCAAGAGACCCAGTACTTC. Its protein product is CASRPTRDSQETQYF.

The CDR3 loop is CASRTSAGFMGYTF. In DNA form, the CDR3 reads TGTGCCAGCAGAACCTCGGCAGGATTTATGGGCTACACCTTC. The chain joins TRBV28 to TRBJ1-2, with D unclear. The CDR3 is 14 residues long. Germline lookup yields CDR1 MDHEN and CDR2 SYDVKM. Between the trimmed V and J ends, which lost 6 bases and 8 bases, there was a span of 19 bases.

The chain is built from TRBV28 and TRBJ1-4; D remains ambiguous. CDR3 length: 14 amino acids. Germline V CDR1 and CDR2: MDHEN, SYDVKM. V lost 2 bases and J 10 bases, leaving 14 bases between the germline ends. For the CDR3, the DNA is TGTGCCAGCAGTTTAGGACTGTTAAGGATAAAACTGTTTTTT. This encodes CASSLGLLRIKLFF.

The chain recombines TRBV28 with TRBJ2-1; D gene unclear. Germline V lookup: CDR1 MDHEN, CDR2 SYDVKM. This CDR3 is 12 amino acids long. With 3 bases removed from V and 9 bases from J, the gap between germline ends came to 9 bases. The CDR3: CASSFTTTEQFF. CDR3 in DNA: TGTGCCAGCAGTTTCACTACTACTGAGCAGTTCTTC.

This chain links TRBV10-3 with TRBJ2-5, with 8 positions matching TRBD1. The CDR3 runs 14 residues. V lost 0 bases and J lost 5; bases outside the gene matches: 2. Germline V lookup: CDR1 ENHRY, CDR2 SYGVKD. CDR3 sequence: CAISESGQEETQYF. In DNA, the CDR3 is TGTGCCATCAGTGAGTCGGGACAGGAGGAGACCCAGTACTTC.

This rearrangement joins TRBV2 to TRBJ1-1; a weak D match, TRBD1 (6 bases). Trimming removed 4 bases from V and 1 base from J, with 10 bases in between. The CDR3 is 14 amino acids. Germline loops: CDR1 SNHLY, CDR2 FYNNEI. The CDR3 loop is CASSGRGQNTEAFF. In DNA form, the CDR3 reads TGTGCCAGCAGTGGCAGGGGACAGAACACTGAAGCTTTCTTT.

V is TRBV7-9 and J is TRBJ2-7, with D perhaps TRBD2 (6 bases). This CDR3 has 13 residues. Germline-derived CDR1 and CDR2 are SEHNR and FQNEAQ (reference sequence). The V end lost 9 bases, the J end lost 0 bases, and 12 bases lay between the germline ends. The CDR3 reads CASGTRSSYEQYF. In DNA form, the CDR3 reads TGTGCCAGTGGGACTCGTAGCTCCTACGAGCAGTACTTC. Together with reference TRBV7-9 and TRBJ2-7, the CDR3 gives the full variable domain: DTGVSQNPRHKITKRGQNVTFRCDPISEHNRLYWYRQTLGQGPEFLTYFQNEAQLEKSRLLSDRFSAERPKGSFSTLEIQRTEQGDSAMYLCASGTRSSYEQYFGPGTRLTVT.

The chain uses TRBV7-2 and TRBJ2-2; weak D call: TRBD2 (6 bases). The CDR3 length is 15 residues. V shed 9 bases and J shed 6 bases, with 20 bases lying between them. Germline V gene lookup returns CDR1 SGHTA and CDR2 FQGNSA. CDR3 bases: TGTGCCAGTAGAGTCGTGTGGGAGGCCTCCGGGGAGCTGTTTTTT. This sequence encodes CASRVVWEASGELFF.

The chain couples TRBV6-5 to TRBJ2-3; 10 bases fit TRBD2. The CDR3 has 16 amino acids. Germline V gene lookup returns CDR1 MNHEY and CDR2 SVGAGI. V gave up 0 bases and J gave up 2 bases; unmatched junction bases: 2. CDR3 in DNA: TGTGCCAGCAGTTACTCGACTAGCGGGTACACAGATACGCAGTATTTT. This translates into CASSYSTSGYTDTQYF.

The chain joins TRBV7-9 to TRBJ2-5; a weak D match, TRBD1 (5 bases). Gene TRBJ2-7 matches the end of the DNA better, so the J call may be wrong. The length of the CDR3 is 12 residues. CDR1 SEHNR and CDR2 FQNEAQ come from the germline V gene (reference sequence). CDR3 sequence (DNA): TGTGCCAGCAGCCAGGACAACCACGAGCAGTACTTC. Its protein is CASSQDNHEQYF.